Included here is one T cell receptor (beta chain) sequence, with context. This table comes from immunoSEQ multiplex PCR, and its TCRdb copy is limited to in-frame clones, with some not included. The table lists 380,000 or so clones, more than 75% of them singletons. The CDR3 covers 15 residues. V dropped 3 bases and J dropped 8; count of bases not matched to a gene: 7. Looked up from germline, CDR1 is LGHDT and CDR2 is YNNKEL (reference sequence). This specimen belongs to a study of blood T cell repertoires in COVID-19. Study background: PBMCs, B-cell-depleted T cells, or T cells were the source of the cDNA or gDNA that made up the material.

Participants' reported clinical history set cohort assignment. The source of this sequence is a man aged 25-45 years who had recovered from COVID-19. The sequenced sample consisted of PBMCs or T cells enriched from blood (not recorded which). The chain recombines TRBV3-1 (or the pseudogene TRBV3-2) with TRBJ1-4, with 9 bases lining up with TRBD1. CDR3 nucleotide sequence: TGTGCCAGCAGCCACTTGGGACAGGGCGGCGAAAAACTGTTTTTT. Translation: CASSHLGQGGEKLFF.